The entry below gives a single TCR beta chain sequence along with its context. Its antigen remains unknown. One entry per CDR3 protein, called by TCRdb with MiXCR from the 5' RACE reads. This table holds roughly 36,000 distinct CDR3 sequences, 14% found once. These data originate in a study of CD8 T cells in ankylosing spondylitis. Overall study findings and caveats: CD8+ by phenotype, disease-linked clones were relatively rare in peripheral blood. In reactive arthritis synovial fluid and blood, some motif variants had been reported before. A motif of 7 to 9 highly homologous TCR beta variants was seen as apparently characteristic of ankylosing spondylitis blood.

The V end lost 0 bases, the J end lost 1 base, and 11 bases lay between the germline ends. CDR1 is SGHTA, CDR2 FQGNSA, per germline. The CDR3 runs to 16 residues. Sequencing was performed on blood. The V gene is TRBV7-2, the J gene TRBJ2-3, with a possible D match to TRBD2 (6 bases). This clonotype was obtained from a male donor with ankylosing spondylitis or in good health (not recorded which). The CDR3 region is CASSLAAGPGTDTQYF. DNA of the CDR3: TGTGCCAGCAGCTTAGCCGCGGGGCCTGGCACAGATACGCAGTATTTT.